One sample yielded the 24 T cell receptor beta chains listed below, sequenced in a study of blood T cells in healthy people across ages. A J-beta primer mix and a sample-barcoded 5' primer were used in a second PCR of roughly 7 to 12 cycles. TCRdb reprocessed the 5' RACE reads with MiXCR, giving one entry per CDR3 protein. Of 650,000 to 1,000,000 distinct CDR3 sequences in the sample, less than 60% are singletons; the top ten hold around 18%. The sequenced sample was blood. These receptor sequences come from a man of 80 years or more in good health.

V is TRBV7-2 and J is TRBJ2-1; a weak D match, TRBD1 (6 bases). The CDR3 extends over 14 amino acids. Germline CDR1 is SGHTA and CDR2 is FQGNSA. Trimming removed 2 bases at V and 6 bases at J, with 11 bases between. The CDR3 DNA is TGTGCCAGCAGCTTACGGGACACCAGCAATGAGCAGTTCTTC. This sequence encodes CASSLRDTSNEQFF.

The chain recombines TRBV4-3 with TRBJ1-1; maybe TRBD1 (5 bases). V was pared by 0 bases and J by 1 base, with 12 bases between. There are 16 residues in the CDR3. CDR1 and CDR2 (germline): LGHNA, YSLEER. Written as DNA, the CDR3 is TGCGCCAGCAGCCAAGATCCGGCAGGGACGAACACTGAAGCTTTCTTT. Translated: CASSQDPAGTNTEAFF.

The chain recombines TRBV2 with TRBJ1-5; 9 bases are a match to TRBD1. V gave up 4 bases and J gave up 3 bases; unmatched junction bases: 7. The CDR3 is made up of 16 amino acids. The V gene's germline CDR1 is SNHLY and CDR2 FYNNEI. The CDR3 here is CASSGTGDVVNQPQHF. The CDR3 nucleotides read TGTGCCAGCAGTGGGACAGGGGACGTTGTCAATCAGCCCCAGCATTTT.

The sample holds many counts of this clonotype. This chain links TRBV9 with TRBJ2-3; perhaps TRBD2 as D (5 bases). The CDR3 totals 12 residues. Germline V lookup: CDR1 SGDLS, CDR2 YYNGEE. Trimming left V 2 bases short and J 6 bases short, with 7 bases between. The CDR3 sequence is CASSVVADTQYF. The CDR3 DNA reads TGTGCCAGCAGCGTGGTAGCGGATACGCAGTATTTT.

The V and J genes are TRBV29-1 and TRBJ1-1; 7 positions match TRBD1. CDR3 size: 13 residues. Germline trimming cut 6 bases from V and 10 bases from J; bases unmatched to any gene: 14. Germline V gene data show CDR1 as SQVTM and CDR2 as ANQGSEA. The CDR3 DNA reads as TGCAGCGTCCTCAACACAGGGGTCGAGGGAGCTTTCTTT. This translates into CSVLNTGVEGAFF.

A note on this clonotype: This could be a read error, since a much larger clone is one nucleotide away. V is TRBV29-1 and J is TRBJ2-5; 9 bases fit TRBD1. The DNA matches TRBJ2-7 better at its end, which makes the J call doubtful. CDR1 SQVTM and CDR2 ANQGSEA come from the germline V gene. The CDR3 consists of 13 residues. CDR3 amino acids: CSAVRTGGHEQYF. The CDR3 DNA reads as TGCAGCGCCGTCCGAACAGGGGGCCACGAGCAGTACTTC.

This clonotype came up many times. V and J are TRBV7-2 and TRBJ2-6; 9 nucleotides match TRBD1. This CDR3 has 15 residues. CDR1 is SGHTA and CDR2 is FQGNSA in the germline V gene. Germline trimming cut 7 bases from V and 0 bases from J; bases unmatched to any gene: 1. The CDR3, as DNA: TGTGCCAGCACGACAGGGGGCTCTGGGGCCAACGTCCTGACTTTC. Its protein is CASTTGGSGANVLTF.

The chain combines TRBV12-3 or TRBV12-4 with TRBJ2-1; D is unclear. The J call may be faulty, since TRBJ2-7 better matches the DNA end. The CDR3 has 14 residues. The CDR3 spells CASSRASSYNEQYF. In DNA form, the CDR3 reads TGTGCCAGCAGTCGGGCGAGCTCCTACAATGAGCAGTACTTC.

The sample holds one count of this clonotype. This rearrangement joins TRBV5-6 to TRBJ2-1, with 10 bases fitting TRBD2. This CDR3 spans 16 amino acids. The germline V gene encodes CDR1 SGHDT and CDR2 YYEEEE. V trimming: 6 bases; J trimming: 7 bases; junction bases outside the gene matches: 13. CDR3 loop: CASTLAGEVVGNEQFF. The DNA for the CDR3 is TGTGCCAGCACGCTAGCGGGAGAAGTTGTGGGTAATGAGCAGTTCTTC.

The chain uses TRBV24-1 and TRBJ2-5, with 14 positions matching TRBD2. Germline-derived CDR1 and CDR2 are KGHDR and SFDVKD. V was pared by 4 bases and J by 11 bases, with 20 bases of the junction left unmatched. The CDR3 has 19 amino acids. CDR3 in DNA: TGTGCCACCAGTGACGGGACTAGCGGGAGAATACGGCGTCCAAATGAGCAGTACTTC. This translates into CATSDGTSGRIRRPNEQYF.

The genes are TRBV29-1 and TRBJ2-1, with a weak D call TRBD2 (6 bases). The CDR3 length is 13 residues. Trimming cost V 6 bases and J 9 bases, with 18 bases left between them. CDR1 and CDR2 from the germline V gene are SQVTM and ANQGSEA. CDR3 in amino acids: CSVNSRRAGEQFF. The DNA for the CDR3 is TGCAGCGTCAATAGCAGGAGGGCTGGTGAGCAGTTCTTC.

This chain links TRBV3-1 with TRBJ2-3; a possible D gene is TRBD2 (5 bases). Germline assignment: CDR1 LGHDT and CDR2 YNNKEL (reference sequence). V gave up 2 bases and J gave up 4 bases, with 10 bases separating them. CDR3 length: 14 amino acids. This CDR3 reads CASSQPGGSDTQYF. In DNA form, the CDR3 reads TGTGCCAGCAGCCAACCAGGAGGCTCAGATACGCAGTATTTT.

The chain combines TRBV4-1 with TRBJ2-5; 12 positions match TRBD2. The J call may be mistaken, given a closer DNA end match to TRBJ2-1. Germline CDR1 reads MGHRA; CDR2 reads YSYEKL. The CDR3 runs to 17 residues. CDR3 in DNA: TGCGCCAGCAGCCTTGGACTAGCGGGATCCATCCAAGAGACCCAGTTCTTC. It encodes CASSLGLAGSIQETQFF.

The J gene is TRBJ2-7, the V gene TRBV4-1; 8 positions match TRBD1. The length of the CDR3 is 14 residues. Germline trimming cut 4 bases from V and 3 bases from J; bases unmatched to any gene: 5. In germline, CDR1 is MGHRA, CDR2 YSYEKL. The CDR3 DNA follows: TGCGCCAGCAGCCCGATGACAGGGGTCTACGAGCAGTACTTC. Its protein product is CASSPMTGVYEQYF.

V is TRBV29-1 and J is TRBJ1-6; TRBD1 might be the D (6 bases). V lost 5 bases and J lost 5, with 10 bases in between. The CDR3 spans 13 residues. Per germline, CDR1 SQVTM and CDR2 ANQGSEA. The CDR3 sequence is CSVTDRNNSPLHF. CDR3 bases: TGCAGCGTTACCGACAGGAATAATTCACCCCTCCACTTT.

This clonotype was detected only a few times. V is TRBV20-1 and J is TRBJ2-1; the match to TRBD1 covers 7 bases. This CDR3 comprises 16 residues. Germline loops: CDR1 DFQATT, CDR2 SNEGSKA (reference sequence). Losses at the gene ends were 6 bases for V and 3 bases for J; bases not matched to a gene: 14. CDR3: CSASPPRQGNYNEQFF. CDR3 DNA sequence: TGCAGTGCCAGCCCCCCGCGACAGGGAAACTACAATGAGCAGTTCTTC.

The rearrangement uses TRBV6-6 and TRBJ1-6, with 9 bases that match TRBD1. CDR3 length: 15 amino acids. CDR1 is MNHNY, CDR2 SVGAGI, per germline (reference sequence). V lost 6 bases to trimming and J lost 7 bases; unmatched junction nucleotides: 7. The CDR3 sequence is CASRLQGASNSPLHF. The DNA for the CDR3 is TGTGCCAGCAGGTTACAGGGGGCGTCGAATTCACCCCTCCACTTT.

The V call is TRBV7-2, the J call TRBJ2-3, with 9 bases aligning to TRBD2. V lost 4 bases to trimming and J lost 2 bases; unmatched junction nucleotides: 13. This CDR3 region has 18 residues. Germline V gene data show CDR1 as SGHTA and CDR2 as FQGNSA. The CDR3 DNA follows: TGTGCCAGCAGCTCACTACCGGGACTAGCAGTTTTCACAGATACGCAGTATTTT. It translates to CASSSLPGLAVFTDTQYF.

V is TRBV3-1 and J is TRBJ2-3; TRBD2 aligns across 8 bases. The V gene's germline CDR1 is LGHDT and CDR2 YNNKEL (reference sequence). V lost 1 base to trimming and J lost 2 bases; unmatched junction nucleotides: 11. This CDR3 contains 18 residues. CDR3 bases: TGTGCCAGCAGCCAAGCGGTCTCTCGGGGGGGTTACACAGATACGCAGTATTTT. Protein product: CASSQAVSRGGYTDTQYF.

The chain employs TRBV20-1 and TRBJ1-1, with D uncertain. In germline, CDR1 is DFQATT, CDR2 SNEGSKA (reference sequence). Trimming removed 2 bases from V and 5 bases from J, with 9 bases in between. This CDR3 contains 12 residues. The CDR3 nucleotides are TGCAGTGCTAGACGCCTGAGGACTGAAGCTTTCTTT. Its translation: CSARRLRTEAFF.

This clonotype turned up a few times. The chain is built from TRBV20-1 and TRBJ1-2; no definite D call. CDR1 and CDR2 (germline): DFQATT, SNEGSKA (reference sequence). The CDR3 extends over 11 amino acids. This CDR3 reads CAARVGSGYTF. The CDR3 DNA reads as TGCGCCGCTAGGGTGGGGTCTGGCTACACCTTC.

The table lists this clonotype with a few counts. This rearrangement joins TRBV10-3 to TRBJ1-6, with D unresolved. The germline V and J ends were trimmed by 3 bases and 4 bases, with 13 bases remaining between them. Germline V CDR1 and CDR2: ENHRY, SYGVKD. This CDR3 has 16 amino acids. CDR3 bases: TGTGCCATCAGTGAACGGGAAGATGGGTATAATTCACCCCTCCACTTT. As protein: CAISEREDGYNSPLHF.

The rearrangement uses TRBV2 and TRBJ2-5, with 7 bases that match TRBD1. The CDR3 runs 15 residues. From germline, CDR1 is SNHLY and CDR2 FYNNEI. Germline trimming cut 5 bases from V and 4 bases from J; bases unmatched to any gene: 10. The CDR3 protein is CASSRNRQGRETQYF. The DNA of the CDR3 is TGTGCCAGCAGTCGAAACCGACAGGGCCGAGAGACCCAGTACTTC.

This chain joins TRBV7-6 and TRBJ1-6; D is unresolved. CDR3 size: 11 residues. Trimming removed 4 bases from V and 14 bases from J, with 9 bases in between. Germline V gene data show CDR1 as SGHVS and CDR2 as FNYEAQ. CDR3 DNA sequence: TGTGCCAGCAGCTCGGACTCTACCCTCCACTTT. It yields the protein CASSSDSTLHF.